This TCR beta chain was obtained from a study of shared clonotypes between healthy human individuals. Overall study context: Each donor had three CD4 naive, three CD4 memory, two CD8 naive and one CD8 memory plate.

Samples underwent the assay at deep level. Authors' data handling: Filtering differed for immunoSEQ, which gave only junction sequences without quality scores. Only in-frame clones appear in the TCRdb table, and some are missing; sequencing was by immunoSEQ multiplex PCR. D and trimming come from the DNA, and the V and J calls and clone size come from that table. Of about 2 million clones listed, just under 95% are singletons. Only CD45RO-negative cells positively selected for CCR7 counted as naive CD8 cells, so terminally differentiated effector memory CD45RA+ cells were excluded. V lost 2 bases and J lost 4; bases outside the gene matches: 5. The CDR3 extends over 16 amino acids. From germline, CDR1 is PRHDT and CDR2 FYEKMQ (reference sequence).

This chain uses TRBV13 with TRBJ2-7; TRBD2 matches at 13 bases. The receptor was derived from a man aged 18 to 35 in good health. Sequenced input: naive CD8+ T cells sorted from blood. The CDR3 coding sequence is TGTGCCAGCAGCTTATTCACTAGCGGGAGGGATTACGAGCAGTACTTC. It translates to CASSLFTSGRDYEQYF. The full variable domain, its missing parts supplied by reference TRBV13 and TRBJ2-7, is AAGVIQSPRHLIKEKRETATLKCYPIPRHDTVYWYQQGPGQDPQFLISFYEKMQSDKGSIPDRFSAQQFSDYHSELNMSSLELGDSALYFCASSLFTSGRDYEQYFGPGTRLTVT.